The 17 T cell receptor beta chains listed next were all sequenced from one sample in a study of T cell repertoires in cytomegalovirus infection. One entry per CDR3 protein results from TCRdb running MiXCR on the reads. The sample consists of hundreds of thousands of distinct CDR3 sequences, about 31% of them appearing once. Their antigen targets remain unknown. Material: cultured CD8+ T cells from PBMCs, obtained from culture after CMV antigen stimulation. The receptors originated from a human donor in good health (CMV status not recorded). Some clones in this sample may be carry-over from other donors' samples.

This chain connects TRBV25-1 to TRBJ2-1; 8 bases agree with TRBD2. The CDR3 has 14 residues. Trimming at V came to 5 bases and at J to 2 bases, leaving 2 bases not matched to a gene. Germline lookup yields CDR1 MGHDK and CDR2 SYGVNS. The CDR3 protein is CASSWRGAYNEQFF. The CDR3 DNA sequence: TGTGCCAGCAGTTGGCGGGGGGCCTACAATGAGCAGTTCTTC.

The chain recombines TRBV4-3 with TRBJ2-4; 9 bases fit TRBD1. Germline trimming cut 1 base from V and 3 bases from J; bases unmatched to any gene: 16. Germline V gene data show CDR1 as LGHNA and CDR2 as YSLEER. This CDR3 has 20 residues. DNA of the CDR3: TGCGCCAGCAGCCAAGGGGTCCCGGACAGGGGAGATCGGGTCAAAAACATTCAGTACTTC. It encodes CASSQGVPDRGDRVKNIQYF.

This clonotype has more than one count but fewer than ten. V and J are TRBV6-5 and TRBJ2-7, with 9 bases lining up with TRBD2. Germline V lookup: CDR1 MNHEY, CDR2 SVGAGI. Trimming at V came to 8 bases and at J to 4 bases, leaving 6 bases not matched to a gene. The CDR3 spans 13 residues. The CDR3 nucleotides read TGTGCCAGCGGGGGACTAGCAGAGTACGAGCAGTACTTC. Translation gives CASGGLAEYEQYF.

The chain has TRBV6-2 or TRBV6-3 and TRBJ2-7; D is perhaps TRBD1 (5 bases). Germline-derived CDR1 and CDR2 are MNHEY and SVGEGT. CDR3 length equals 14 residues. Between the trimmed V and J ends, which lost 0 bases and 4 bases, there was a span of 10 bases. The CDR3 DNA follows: TGTGCCAGCAGTTACTCGACCAGGGCGTACGAGCAGTACGTC. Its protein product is CASSYSTRAYEQYV.

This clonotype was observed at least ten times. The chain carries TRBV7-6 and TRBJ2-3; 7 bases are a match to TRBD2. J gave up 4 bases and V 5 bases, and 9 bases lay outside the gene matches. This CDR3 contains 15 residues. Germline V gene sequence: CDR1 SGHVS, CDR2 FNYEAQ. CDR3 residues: CASSRGDGLADTQYF. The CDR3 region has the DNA TGTGCCAGCAGCCGAGGGGACGGACTAGCAGATACGCAGTATTTT.

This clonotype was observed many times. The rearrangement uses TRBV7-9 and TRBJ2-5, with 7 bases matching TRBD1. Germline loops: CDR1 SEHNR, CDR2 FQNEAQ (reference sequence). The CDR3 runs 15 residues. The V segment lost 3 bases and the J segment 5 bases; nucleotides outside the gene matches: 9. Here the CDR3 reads CASSFRTGIGETQYF. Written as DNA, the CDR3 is TGTGCCAGCAGCTTCAGGACAGGAATAGGGGAGACCCAGTACTTC.

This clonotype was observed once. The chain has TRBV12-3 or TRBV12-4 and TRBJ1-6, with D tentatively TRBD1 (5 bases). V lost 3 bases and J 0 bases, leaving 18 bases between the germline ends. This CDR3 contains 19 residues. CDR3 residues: CASSFLTETSSSYNSPLHF. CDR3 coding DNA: TGTGCCAGCAGTTTTTTGACAGAGACATCAAGCTCCTATAATTCACCCCTCCACTTT.

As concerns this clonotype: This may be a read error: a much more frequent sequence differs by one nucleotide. The CDR3 DNA follows: TGTGCCAGCAGCTCTAAGTGGGCGGCCCAAGAGACCCAGTACTTC. Protein: CASSSKWAAQETQYF. The V and J genes are TRBV7-6 and TRBJ2-5; no clear D. Trimming removed 4 bases from V and 1 base from J, with 13 bases in between. Looked up from germline, CDR1 is SGHVS and CDR2 is FNYEAQ. The CDR3 is made up of 15 amino acids.

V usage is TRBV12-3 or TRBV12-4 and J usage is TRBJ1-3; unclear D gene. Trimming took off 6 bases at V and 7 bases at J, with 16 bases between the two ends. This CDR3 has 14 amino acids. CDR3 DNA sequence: TGTGCCAGCAGCCAAGTGGGTGGGGAGAACACCATATATTTT. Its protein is CASSQVGGENTIYF.

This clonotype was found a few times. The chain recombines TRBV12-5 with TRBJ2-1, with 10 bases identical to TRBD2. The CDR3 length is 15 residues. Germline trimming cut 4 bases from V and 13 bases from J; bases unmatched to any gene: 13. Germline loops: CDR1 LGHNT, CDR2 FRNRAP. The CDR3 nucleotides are TGTGCTAGTGGTTGGGTTAGCGGGGGGTTCCCTGAACAGTTCTTC. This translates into CASGWVSGGFPEQFF.

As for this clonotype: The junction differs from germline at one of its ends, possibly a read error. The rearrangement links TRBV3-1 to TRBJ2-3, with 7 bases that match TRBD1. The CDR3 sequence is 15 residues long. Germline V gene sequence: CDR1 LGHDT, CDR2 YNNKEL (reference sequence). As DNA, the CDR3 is TGTGCCAGCAGCCAAGATCGAGGGGGCTGGGATACGCAGTCTTTT. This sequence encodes CASSQDRGGWDTQSF.

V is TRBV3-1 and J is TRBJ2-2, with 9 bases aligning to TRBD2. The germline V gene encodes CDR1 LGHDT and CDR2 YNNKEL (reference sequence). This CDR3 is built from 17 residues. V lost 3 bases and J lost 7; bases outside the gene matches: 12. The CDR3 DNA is TGTGCCAGCAGCCAGGGTCGGCTAGCGGGGAGTCTCGGGGAGCTGTTTTTT. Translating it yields CASSQGRLAGSLGELFF. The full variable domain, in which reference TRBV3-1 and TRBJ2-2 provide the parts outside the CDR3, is DTAVSQTPKYLVTQMGNDKSIKCEQNLGHDTMYWYKQDSKKFLKIMFSYNNKELIINETVPNRFSPKSPDKAHLNLHINSLELGDSAVYFCASSQGRLAGSLGELFFGEGSRLTVL.

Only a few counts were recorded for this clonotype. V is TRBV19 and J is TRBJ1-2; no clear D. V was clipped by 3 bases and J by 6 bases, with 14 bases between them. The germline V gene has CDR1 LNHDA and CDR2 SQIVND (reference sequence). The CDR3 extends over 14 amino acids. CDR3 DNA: TGTGCCAGTAGTATGGAAGGAGTTGTCCATGGCTACACCTTC. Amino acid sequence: CASSMEGVVHGYTF.

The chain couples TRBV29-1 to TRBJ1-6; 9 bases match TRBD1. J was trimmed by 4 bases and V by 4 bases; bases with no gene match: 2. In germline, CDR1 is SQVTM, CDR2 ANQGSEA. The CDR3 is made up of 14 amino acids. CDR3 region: CSVGTGEYNSPLHF. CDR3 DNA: TGCAGCGTTGGGACAGGGGAATATAATTCACCCCTCCACTTT.

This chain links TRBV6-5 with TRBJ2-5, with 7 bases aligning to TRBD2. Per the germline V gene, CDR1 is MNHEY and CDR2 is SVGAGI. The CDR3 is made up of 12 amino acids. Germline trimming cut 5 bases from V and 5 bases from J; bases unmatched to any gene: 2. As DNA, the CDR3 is TGTGCCAGCAGTACTAGCGATGAGACCCAGTACTTC. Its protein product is CASSTSDETQYF.

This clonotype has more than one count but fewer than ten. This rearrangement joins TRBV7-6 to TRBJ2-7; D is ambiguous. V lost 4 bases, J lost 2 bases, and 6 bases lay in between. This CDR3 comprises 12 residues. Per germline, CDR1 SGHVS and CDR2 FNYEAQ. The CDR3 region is CASSSGPYEQYF. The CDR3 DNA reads TGTGCCAGCAGCTCCGGCCCCTACGAGCAGTACTTC.

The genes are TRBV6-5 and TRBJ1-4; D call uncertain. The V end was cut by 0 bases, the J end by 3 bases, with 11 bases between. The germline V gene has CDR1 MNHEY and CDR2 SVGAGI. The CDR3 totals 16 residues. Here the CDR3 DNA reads TGTGCCAGCAGTTACTCGAAGCGTGTACCTAATGAAAAACTGTTTTTT. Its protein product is CASSYSKRVPNEKLFF.